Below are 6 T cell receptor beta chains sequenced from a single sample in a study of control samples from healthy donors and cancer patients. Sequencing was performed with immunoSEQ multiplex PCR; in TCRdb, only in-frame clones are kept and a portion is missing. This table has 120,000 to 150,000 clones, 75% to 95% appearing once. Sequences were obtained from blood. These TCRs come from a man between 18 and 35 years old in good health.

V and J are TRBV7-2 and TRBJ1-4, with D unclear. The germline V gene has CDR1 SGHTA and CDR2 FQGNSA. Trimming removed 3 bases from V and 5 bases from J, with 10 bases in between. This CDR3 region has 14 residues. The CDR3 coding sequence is TGTGCCAGCAGCTTTCGGCAGGAAAATGAAAAACTGTTTTTT. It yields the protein CASSFRQENEKLFF.

The CDR3 region is CASSIQGSEKLFF. The CDR3 nucleotides are TGTGCCAGTAGTATTCAAGGGAGTGAAAAACTGTTTTTT. The J gene is TRBJ1-4, the V gene TRBV19; D gene uncertain. V was shortened by 3 bases and J by 7 bases, with 9 bases between the two germline ends. The CDR3 runs to 13 residues. Per germline, CDR1 LNHDA and CDR2 SQIVND (reference sequence).

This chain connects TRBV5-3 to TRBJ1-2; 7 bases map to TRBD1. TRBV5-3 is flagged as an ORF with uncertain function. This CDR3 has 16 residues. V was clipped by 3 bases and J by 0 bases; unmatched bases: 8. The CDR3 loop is CARSSGQTPTNYGYTF. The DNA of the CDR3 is TGTGCCAGAAGCTCGGGACAGACCCCAACTAACTATGGCTACACCTTC.

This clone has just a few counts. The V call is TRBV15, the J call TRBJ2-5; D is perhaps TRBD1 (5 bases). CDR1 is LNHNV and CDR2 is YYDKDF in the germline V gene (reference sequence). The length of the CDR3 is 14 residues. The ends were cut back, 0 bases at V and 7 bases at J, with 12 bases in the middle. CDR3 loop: CATSRDRGFGTQYF. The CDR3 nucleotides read TGTGCCACCAGCAGAGATAGGGGTTTCGGGACCCAGTACTTC.

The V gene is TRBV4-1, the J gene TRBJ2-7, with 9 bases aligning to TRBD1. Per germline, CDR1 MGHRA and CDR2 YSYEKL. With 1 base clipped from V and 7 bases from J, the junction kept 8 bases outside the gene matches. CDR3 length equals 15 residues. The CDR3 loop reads CASSQVHRGLSEQYF. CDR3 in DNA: TGCGCCAGCAGCCAAGTTCACAGGGGGCTGAGTGAGCAGTACTTC.

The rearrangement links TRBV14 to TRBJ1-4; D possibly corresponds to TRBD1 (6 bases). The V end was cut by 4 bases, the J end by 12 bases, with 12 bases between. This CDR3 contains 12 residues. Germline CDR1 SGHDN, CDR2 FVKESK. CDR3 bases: TGTGCCAGCAGCCCACAGGGTTCGGAACTGTTTTTT. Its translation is CASSPQGSELFF. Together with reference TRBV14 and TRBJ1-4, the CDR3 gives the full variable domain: EAGVTQFPSHSVIEKGQTVTLRCDPISGHDNLYWYRRVMGKEIKFLLHFVKESKQDESGMPNNRFLAERTGGTYSTLKVQPAELEDSGVYFCASSPQGSELFFGSGTQLSVL.